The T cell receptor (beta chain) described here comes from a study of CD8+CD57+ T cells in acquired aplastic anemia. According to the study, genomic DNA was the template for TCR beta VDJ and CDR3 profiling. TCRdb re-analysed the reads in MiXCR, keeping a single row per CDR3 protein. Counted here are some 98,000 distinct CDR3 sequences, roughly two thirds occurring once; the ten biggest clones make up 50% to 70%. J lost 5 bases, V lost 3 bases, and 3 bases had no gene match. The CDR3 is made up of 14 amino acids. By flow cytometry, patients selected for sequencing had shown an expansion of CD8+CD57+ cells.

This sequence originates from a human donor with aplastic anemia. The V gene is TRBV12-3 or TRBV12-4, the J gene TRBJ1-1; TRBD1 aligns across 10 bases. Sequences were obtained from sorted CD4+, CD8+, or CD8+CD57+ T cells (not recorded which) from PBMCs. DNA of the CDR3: TGTGCCAGCAGTTTCGGGACAGGGGTTACTGAAGCTTTCTTT. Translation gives CASSFGTGVTEAFF.